Below, 19 T cell receptor beta chains from the same sample are listed, as sequenced in a study of blood T cell repertoires in COVID-19. Clones were sequenced by immunoSEQ multiplex PCR, and TCRdb holds only the in-frame ones, with some missing. Here the sample spans over 130,000 clones, over 65% being singletons. Sequences were obtained from peripheral blood. These receptors originate from a man in his sixties or seventies with acute or convalescent COVID-19.

The chain carries TRBV9 and TRBJ1-2, with TRBD1 as a possible D gene (6 bases). Germline V lookup: CDR1 SGDLS, CDR2 YYNGEE. V lost 4 bases and J 7 bases, leaving 23 bases between the germline ends. This CDR3 region has 16 residues. CDR3 in amino acids: CASSSRPGQGAGGYTF. In DNA form, the CDR3 reads TGTGCCAGCAGCTCCCGGCCGGGACAAGGGGCCGGTGGCTACACCTTC.

The chain joins TRBV13 to TRBJ2-1; 9 positions match TRBD1. The CDR3 has 15 residues. V trimming: 2 bases; J trimming: 10 bases; junction bases outside the gene matches: 9. The germline V gene has CDR1 PRHDT and CDR2 FYEKMQ (reference sequence). The CDR3 reads CASSLRDRVFREQFF. CDR3 bases: TGTGCCAGCAGCTTAAGGGACAGGGTCTTTCGGGAGCAGTTCTTC.

This clone was observed a single time. The V and J genes are TRBV3-1 (or the pseudogene TRBV3-2) and TRBJ2-7, with TRBD2 matching over 9 bases. Germline trimming cut 0 bases from V and 7 bases from J; bases unmatched to any gene: 13. Germline lookup yields CDR1 LGHDT and CDR2 YNNKEL (reference sequence). The CDR3 consists of 17 residues. Written as DNA, the CDR3 is TGTGCCAGCAGCCAAGATTTGCTAGCGGGACCGGCGAGGGAGCAGTACTTC. Its translation is CASSQDLLAGPAREQYF.

Only a few counts were recorded for this clone. The CDR3 DNA sequence: TGTGCCAGCAGTTTGATATCGGGAGGGGTACGTGAGCAGTACTTC. It encodes CASSLISGGVREQYF. The rearrangement links TRBV6-5 to TRBJ2-7, with 8 bases that match TRBD2. The CDR3 sequence is 15 residues long. The J segment lost 7 bases and the V segment lost 4 bases, leaving 12 bases of the junction unmatched. Germline V gene data show CDR1 as MNHEY and CDR2 as SVGAGI.

The chain joins TRBV4-2 to TRBJ1-2, with 9 bases identical to TRBD1. Unmatched junction bases numbered 11, after V lost 4 bases and J lost 8 bases. CDR1 is LGHNA, CDR2 YNFKEQ, per germline. The CDR3 loop spans 15 amino acids. CDR3 loop: CASSPHRGQIVGYTF. As DNA, the CDR3 is TGTGCCAGCAGCCCGCACAGGGGGCAGATAGTGGGCTACACCTTC.

The chain couples TRBV10-1 to TRBJ2-7; a weak D match, TRBD2 (5 bases). The length of the CDR3 is 11 residues. Trimming left V 4 bases short and J 9 bases short, with 10 bases between. Germline loops: CDR1 WNHNN, CDR2 SYGVQD (reference sequence). CDR3 sequence reads: CASSGGAAQYF. The CDR3 region has the DNA TGCGCCAGCAGTGGAGGAGCGGCGCAGTACTTC.

J is TRBJ1-2 and V is TRBV4-1; TRBD1 matches 7 bases. V lost 1 base and J lost 7; bases outside the gene matches: 18. The CDR3 consists of 18 residues. The germline gives CDR1 MGHRA, CDR2 YSYEKL. The CDR3 is CASSQAPGEAGGWFGYTF. CDR3 bases: TGCGCCAGCAGCCAAGCCCCAGGGGAGGCAGGGGGTTGGTTTGGCTACACCTTC.

The chain is built from TRBV7-3 and TRBJ1-6; the D is unclear. The CDR3 covers 14 residues. V gave up 7 bases and J gave up 7 bases, with 14 bases separating them. Germline V gene lookup returns CDR1 SGHTA and CDR2 FQGTGA. The DNA of the CDR3 is TGTGCCAGCATCGTACCCGATACAAATTCACCCCTCCACTTT. This encodes CASIVPDTNSPLHF.

This chain uses TRBV28 with TRBJ2-1; tentative D call: TRBD2 (6 bases). The length of the CDR3 is 14 residues. Trimming stripped 2 bases from V and 3 bases from J, with 8 bases between. CDR1 and CDR2 from the germline V gene are MDHEN and SYDVKM. The CDR3 nucleotides are TGTGCCAGCAGTTTAATGGGGGGCTACAATGAGCAGTTCTTC. Translating it yields CASSLMGGYNEQFF.

This chain connects TRBV29-1 to TRBJ2-1; D is perhaps TRBD2 (6 bases). The germline V and J ends were trimmed by 4 bases and 6 bases, with 16 bases remaining between them. CDR1 and CDR2 (germline): SQVTM, ANQGSEA. This CDR3 has 14 amino acids. CDR3 in amino acids: CSVAPGYSGNEQFF. The CDR3 nucleotides read TGCAGCGTTGCTCCGGGATATAGCGGCAATGAGCAGTTCTTC.

This chain uses TRBV11-3 with TRBJ2-6; TRBD2 might be the D (5 bases). Germline values: CDR1 SGHNT, CDR2 YENEEA. Trimming took 5 bases from V and 1 from J, leaving 12 bases between them. The CDR3 totals 16 residues. CDR3 residues: CASSPPGVSGANVLTF. CDR3 coding DNA: TGTGCCAGCAGCCCCCCCGGGGTTTCTGGGGCCAACGTCCTGACTTTC.

V is TRBV18 and J is TRBJ2-3, with 7 bases aligning to TRBD1. CDR3 size: 15 residues. CDR1 is KGHSH, CDR2 LQKENI, per germline. J gave up 2 bases and V 3 bases, and 5 bases lay outside the gene matches. DNA of the CDR3: TGTGCCAGCTCACCCAGACAGGGATCCACAGATACGCAGTATTTT. Its translation: CASSPRQGSTDTQYF.

CDR3 sequence: CASSDRGWAFF. CDR3 in DNA: TGTGCCAGCAGCGACAGGGGGTGGGCTTTCTTT. The chain recombines TRBV12-3 or TRBV12-4 with TRBJ1-1, with TRBD1 matching over 9 bases. CDR3 size: 11 residues. V lost 6 bases and J lost 11; bases outside the gene matches: 4.

This chain joins TRBV4-1 and TRBJ2-2; D is possibly TRBD2 (5 bases). The CDR3 loop spans 20 amino acids. V lost 6 bases to trimming and J lost 0 bases, with 26 bases between them. Per the germline V gene, CDR1 is MGHRA and CDR2 is YSYEKL. CDR3 DNA sequence: TGCGCCAGCAGTCGAGGGTCCCTCCGAGAGGGATCCGCGAACACCGGGGAGCTGTTTTTT. It yields the protein CASSRGSLREGSANTGELFF.

The chain carries TRBV4-1 and TRBJ2-2; D gene uncertain. This CDR3 has 15 amino acids. V lost 0 bases to trimming and J lost 2 bases, with 7 bases between them. Germline CDR1 is MGHRA and CDR2 is YSYEKL. Here the CDR3 reads CASSQELPNTGELFF. CDR3 nucleotide sequence: TGCGCCAGCAGCCAAGAACTTCCAAACACCGGGGAGCTGTTTTTT.

The V and J genes are TRBV2 and TRBJ1-3, with D perhaps matching TRBD1 (6 bases). This CDR3 has 15 residues. Germline CDR1 is SNHLY and CDR2 is FYNNEI. With 4 bases removed from V and 4 bases from J, the gap between germline ends came to 14 bases. The CDR3 DNA is TGTGCCAGCAGTGTGGGGCAGGGGACCGGAAACACCATATATTTT. It encodes CASSVGQGTGNTIYF. The whole variable domain, filled in from reference TRBV2 and TRBJ1-3, reads EPEVTQTPSHQVTQMGQEVILRCVPISNHLYFYWYRQILGQKVEFLVSFYNNEISEKSEIFDDQFSVERPDGSNFTLKIRSTKLEDSAMYFCASSVGQGTGNTIYFGEGSWLTVV.

The CDR3 here is CASMQGANQPQHF. CDR3 bases: TGTGCCAGCATGCAGGGCGCCAATCAGCCCCAGCATTTT. The chain uses TRBV2 and TRBJ1-5, with D possibly TRBD1 on 5 matching bases. This CDR3 spans 13 amino acids. From germline, CDR1 is SNHLY and CDR2 FYNNEI. With 7 bases removed from V and 3 bases from J, the gap between germline ends came to 10 bases.

The V and J genes are TRBV24-1 and TRBJ1-1; tentatively, D is TRBD1 (5 bases). CDR1 KGHDR and CDR2 SFDVKD come from the germline V gene. CDR3 length: 15 amino acids. Trimming removed 4 bases from V and 0 bases from J, with 11 bases in between. The CDR3 DNA follows: TGTGCCACCAGTGACGCGACAGTAATGAACACTGAAGCTTTCTTT. Its protein product is CATSDATVMNTEAFF.

V and J are TRBV10-3 and TRBJ1-2, with D possibly TRBD1 on 5 matching bases. V gave up 9 bases and J gave up 6 bases, with 20 bases separating them. Germline assignment: CDR1 ENHRY and CDR2 SYGVKD. The CDR3 totals 14 residues. The CDR3 nucleotides read TGTGCCATGACCCGCTCGGGGGGGGAAGATGGCTACACCTTC. This codes for CAMTRSGGEDGYTF.